Each of the 26 T cell receptor beta chains below was sequenced from the same sample in a study of cytomegalovirus exposure and HLA in healthy donors. The PCR employed 60 Vbeta primers together with 13 Jbeta primers. TCRdb keeps only in-frame clones here, not all; method: immunoSEQ multiplex PCR. The data show over 30,000 clones, with about 63% seen just once and roughly 22% held by the top ten. Sequenced input: PBMCs. The receptors were sampled from a man in his fifties in good health and CMV-seropositive.

V usage is TRBV6-6 and J usage is TRBJ1-1, with D perhaps matching TRBD1 (6 bases). Trimming removed 5 bases at V and 11 bases at J, with 15 bases between. CDR3 length: 12 residues. CDR1 and CDR2 from the germline V gene are MNHNY and SVGAGI (reference sequence). Here the CDR3 reads CASSPSTGSAFF. CDR3 in DNA: TGTGCCAGCAGTCCTTCTACAGGGAGTGCTTTCTTT.

This clone was found a few times. The CDR3 region is CASSVESGRSDTQYF. CDR3 nucleotide sequence: TGTGCCAGCAGCGTAGAGAGCGGGAGGTCAGATACGCAGTATTTT. V usage is TRBV5-4 and J usage is TRBJ2-3; 9 positions match TRBD2. Germline CDR1 reads SGHNT; CDR2 reads YYREEE (reference sequence). CDR3 length: 15 amino acids. The ends lost 4 bases at V and 4 bases at J; junction bases unmatched: 7.

The V gene is TRBV7-8, the J gene TRBJ2-2, with 7 bases identical to TRBD1. The germline V gene encodes CDR1 SGHVS and CDR2 FQNEAQ. This CDR3 has 16 residues. V lost 3 bases to trimming and J lost 5 bases; unmatched junction nucleotides: 9. The CDR3 DNA is TGTGCCAGCAGCTTTAGGGACAGCATAGGAACCGGGGAGCTGTTTTTT. Translating gives CASSFRDSIGTGELFF.

The chain has TRBV13 and TRBJ1-1, with 7 bases that match TRBD1. The V and J ends lost 5 bases and 4 bases, in that order; junction bases with no gene match: 4. Germline values: CDR1 PRHDT, CDR2 FYEKMQ (reference sequence). This CDR3 has 13 amino acids. CDR3 sequence: CASSPGTVTEAFF. The CDR3 DNA reads TGTGCCAGCAGCCCTGGGACAGTCACTGAAGCTTTCTTT.

This chain uses TRBV10-3 with TRBJ1-2; D not certain. The length of the CDR3 is 12 residues. The V end was cut by 8 bases, the J end by 3 bases, with 10 bases between. Germline CDR1 is ENHRY and CDR2 is SYGVKD. The CDR3 spells CAIGPADYGYTF. DNA of the CDR3: TGTGCCATCGGGCCCGCCGACTATGGCTACACCTTC.

The chain couples TRBV5-1 to TRBJ2-7; a weak D match, TRBD1 (6 bases). Trimming removed 2 bases from V and 1 base from J, with 19 bases in between. This CDR3 contains 17 residues. Per germline, CDR1 SGHRS and CDR2 YFSETQ. CDR3 sequence (DNA): TGCGCCAGCAGCTTCGGGGCCGGAGCAGGGGATTCCTACGAGCAGTACTTC. It encodes CASSFGAGAGDSYEQYF.

This clone was seen many times. The rearrangement links TRBV30 to TRBJ2-7; 7 nucleotides agree with TRBD1. The CDR3 runs 13 residues. Looked up from germline, CDR1 is GTSNPN and CDR2 is SVGIG (reference sequence). The V segment lost 2 bases and the J segment 6 bases; nucleotides outside the gene matches: 7. The CDR3: CAWSPTGQGEQYF. Here the CDR3 DNA reads TGTGCCTGGAGTCCGACAGGGCAGGGCGAGCAGTACTTC.

This chain links TRBV30 with TRBJ2-3; 7 bases are shared with TRBD1. CDR3 size: 18 residues. CDR1 is GTSNPN, CDR2 SVGIG, per germline (reference sequence). V gave up 2 bases and J gave up 1 base; unmatched junction bases: 15. DNA for the CDR3: TGTGCCTGGAGTACAGGGGTTACGGGCGGCGGAGGCACAGATACGCAGTATTTT. Translating it yields CAWSTGVTGGGGTDTQYF.

The V and J genes are TRBV30 and TRBJ2-7; 9 nucleotides align to TRBD1. Germline CDR1 GTSNPN, CDR2 SVGIG (reference sequence). V lost 0 bases, J lost 5 bases, and 8 bases stayed unmatched. The CDR3 has 15 amino acids. CDR3 residues: CAWSVRGTGLNEQYF. For the CDR3, the DNA is TGTGCCTGGAGTGTAAGAGGGACAGGGCTCAACGAGCAGTACTTC.

The chain links TRBV28 to TRBJ1-5; D remains ambiguous. CDR3 length: 15 amino acids. The V end was cut by 6 bases, the J end by 3 bases, with 15 bases between. CDR1 MDHEN and CDR2 SYDVKM come from the germline V gene. In DNA form, the CDR3 reads TGTGCCAGCAGGGTTGGTCCCACAGTCAATCAGCCCCAGCATTTT. Translating it yields CASRVGPTVNQPQHF. The whole variable domain, filled in from reference TRBV28 and TRBJ1-5, reads DVKVTQSSRYLVKRTGEKVFLECVQDMDHENMFWYRQDPGLGLRLIYFSYDVKMKEKGDIPEGYSVSREKKERFSLILESASTNQTSMYLCASRVGPTVNQPQHFGDGTRLSIL.

The chain recombines TRBV4-1 with TRBJ2-7; 7 bases agree with TRBD1. V trimming: 3 bases; J trimming: 2 bases; junction bases outside the gene matches: 7. The CDR3 length is 15 residues. CDR1 and CDR2 from the germline V gene are MGHRA and YSYEKL. DNA of the CDR3: TGCGCCAGCAGCCAGATTCCGGGACAGACCTACGAGCAGTACTTC. Protein product: CASSQIPGQTYEQYF.

This clone was seen many times. The chain uses TRBV6-5 and TRBJ2-4; tentatively, D is TRBD2 (6 bases). Trimming removed 8 bases from V and 3 bases from J, with 17 bases in between. The CDR3 loop spans 15 amino acids. Germline V CDR1 and CDR2: MNHEY, SVGAGI. The CDR3 DNA reads as TGTGCCAGCGAGAGGAGGGGCGCGGACAAAAACATTCAGTACTTC. Encoded protein: CASERRGADKNIQYF.

This chain connects TRBV10-3 to TRBJ2-3, with 8 nucleotides matching TRBD2. The CDR3 is 13 amino acids. V lost 5 bases and J lost 4; bases outside the gene matches: 2. Germline values: CDR1 ENHRY, CDR2 SYGVKD. CDR3 nucleotide sequence: TGTGCCATCAGTCCAGCGGGGGCAGATACGCAGTATTTT. Translation gives CAISPAGADTQYF.

In this sample, this clone turned up once. The chain combines TRBV4-1 with TRBJ1-5; D gene ambiguous. Trimming took off 10 bases at V and 1 base at J, with 17 bases between the two ends. The germline V gene encodes CDR1 MGHRA and CDR2 YSYEKL. The CDR3 has 15 amino acids. CDR3 sequence reads: CATAERGWSNQPQHF. As DNA, the CDR3 is TGCGCCACCGCAGAGCGGGGTTGGAGCAATCAGCCCCAGCATTTT.

The chain employs TRBV15 and TRBJ1-5; no clear D. Germline CDR1 LNHNV, CDR2 YYDKDF (reference sequence). Trimming removed 0 bases at V and 1 base at J, with 10 bases between. This CDR3 contains 16 residues. DNA of the CDR3: TGTGCCACCAGCAGAGATCGGGAGAGAAGCAATCAGCCCCAGCATTTT. It encodes CATSRDRERSNQPQHF.

The rearrangement uses TRBV7-4 and TRBJ2-3; unclear D gene. The CDR3 has 14 residues. The germline V gene encodes CDR1 SGHVT and CDR2 SQSDAQ. V was cut by 0 bases and J by 2 bases, with 6 bases left in between. The CDR3: CASSLAFVTDTQYF. The CDR3 DNA follows: TGTGCCAGCAGCTTAGCATTCGTCACAGATACGCAGTATTTT.

This sequence joins TRBV18 and TRBJ2-3, with 7 bases identical to TRBD1. This CDR3 spans 12 amino acids. CDR1 is KGHSH and CDR2 is LQKENI in the germline V gene. The junction had 0 bases not matched to a gene; V was cut back by 3 bases and J by 6 bases. The CDR3 nucleotides are TGTGCCAGCTCACCGACAGGGGATACGCAGTATTTT. This gives the protein CASSPTGDTQYF.

The rearrangement uses TRBV7-8 and TRBJ1-5; 9 positions agree with TRBD1. CDR1 and CDR2 (germline): SGHVS, FQNEAQ. The CDR3 is made up of 15 amino acids. Trimming took 1 base from V and 3 from J; bases not matched to a gene: 1. The CDR3: CASSLGTGVNQPQHF. In DNA form, the CDR3 reads TGTGCCAGCAGCTTAGGGACAGGGGTCAATCAGCCCCAGCATTTT.

In nucleotides, the CDR3 is TGTGCCAGCAGCAGGGCCCTCGGGGGGGCGGAGCTGTTTTTT. This translates into CASSRALGGAELFF. This chain joins TRBV11-2 and TRBJ2-2; 8 bases are a match to TRBD2. The V gene end was trimmed by 5 bases and the J gene end by 10 bases; junction bases not matched to a gene: 9. This CDR3 contains 14 residues. Germline loops: CDR1 SGHAT, CDR2 FQNNGV.

This clone came up a few times. The chain combines TRBV6-5 with TRBJ2-1; 9 positions match TRBD1. The CDR3 runs 15 residues. Germline CDR1 is MNHEY and CDR2 is SVGAGI. Germline trimming cut 5 bases from V and 6 bases from J; bases unmatched to any gene: 8. The CDR3, as DNA: TGTGCCAGCAGTGGAGGGACAGGGTATTTCAATGAGCAGTTCTTC. It encodes CASSGGTGYFNEQFF.

V gene TRBV4-1 combines with J gene TRBJ1-1; TRBD1 aligns across 7 bases. This CDR3 comprises 16 residues. The germline CDR1 and CDR2 sequences are MGHRA and YSYEKL. V trimming: 4 bases; J trimming: 7 bases; junction bases outside the gene matches: 15. This chain's CDR3 is CASSLMAGTVEFEAFF. The CDR3 DNA reads as TGCGCCAGCAGCCTAATGGCCGGGACAGTTGAGTTTGAAGCTTTCTTT.

The chain links TRBV28 to TRBJ1-5, with D maybe TRBD1 (6 bases). In germline, CDR1 is MDHEN, CDR2 SYDVKM. The germline V and J ends were trimmed by 8 bases and 1 base, with 18 bases remaining between them. The CDR3 contains 16 residues. The CDR3 bases are TGTGCCAGCGGTAGGGGGACCTCCGGGAGCAATCAGCCCCAGCATTTT. This gives the protein CASGRGTSGSNQPQHF.

The CDR3 sequence: CASQPSGANYGYTF. The DNA for the CDR3 is TGCGCCAGCCAACCCTCAGGGGCTAACTATGGCTACACCTTC. The V call is TRBV5-1, the J call TRBJ1-2, with D maybe TRBD1 (6 bases). V gave up 7 bases and J gave up 0 bases, with 13 bases separating them. This CDR3 comprises 14 residues. CDR1 and CDR2 (germline): SGHRS, YFSETQ.

The rearrangement joins TRBV7-2 to TRBJ2-1; TRBD2 agrees at 11 bases. The V gene end was trimmed by 1 base and the J gene end by 7 bases; junction bases not matched to a gene: 6. CDR3 length equals 16 residues. CDR1 and CDR2 (germline): SGHTA, FQGNSA. The DNA of the CDR3 is TGTGCCAGCAGCTTAGATCGACTAGCGGGAACTAATGAGCAGTTCTTC. It is translated as CASSLDRLAGTNEQFF.

The rearrangement links TRBV5-6 to TRBJ1-2; D unclear. V was shortened by 1 base and J by 0 bases, with 10 bases between the two germline ends. Germline CDR1 SGHDT, CDR2 YYEEEE. The CDR3 consists of 15 residues. The CDR3 DNA reads TGTGCCAGCAGCTTGCCGTCACGAGCTAACTATGGCTACACCTTC. It encodes CASSLPSRANYGYTF.

This rearrangement joins TRBV4-3 to TRBJ2-2, with TRBD1 matching 8 bases. From germline, CDR1 is LGHNA and CDR2 YSLEER. Losses at the gene ends were 3 bases for V and 5 bases for J; bases not matched to a gene: 5. The CDR3 spans 15 residues. The CDR3 coding sequence is TGCGCCAGCAGCCAGTCAGGGGGCCTTACCGGGGAGCTGTTTTTT. Translation gives CASSQSGGLTGELFF.